This T cell receptor beta chain originates from a study of cytomegalovirus exposure and HLA in healthy donors. Study observations and caveats: Investigators reported 150 to 200 TCR beta chains as tied to cytomegalovirus. The classifier was said to identify cytomegalovirus status with high specificity and sensitivity. In a later analysis, TCR beta V- and J-gene trimming showed a link to a missense DCLRE1C variant. Later analysis suggested links between common viral pathogens and several top significant clusters.

A multiplex PCR was run with 60 Vbeta primers and 13 Jbeta primers. Sequenced by immunoSEQ multiplex PCR; TCRdb stores in-frame clones only, minus some. The repertoire holds hundreds of thousands of clones, with 76% as singletons. Comments on this clone: Its antigen is currently unknown.

Trimming took 5 bases from V and 10 from J, leaving 10 bases between them. The CDR3 loop spans 11 amino acids. CDR1 MNHEY and CDR2 SMNVEV come from the germline V gene (reference sequence). Sequencing was carried out using PBMCs. The clonotype comes from a man aged 18 to 35 in good health and CMV-seronegative. This chain uses TRBV27 with TRBJ2-3, with D tentatively TRBD2 (5 bases). The CDR3 DNA reads TGTGCCAGCAGTCCCGGGGTGGCGCAGTATTTT. Translation gives CASSPGVAQYF.